The 10 T cell receptor beta chains listed next were all sequenced from one sample in a study of shared clonotypes between healthy human individuals. Assay: immunoSEQ multiplex PCR; the TCRdb copy retains only in-frame clones and omits some. Of hundreds of thousands of clones listed, more than 60% are singletons. Material for sequencing was memory CD4+ T cells sorted from blood. Subset specified: CD45RA-negative fraction. The source is a man in his thirties or forties in good health.

About this clone: Other DNA variants within this sample encode the same CDR3. The rearrangement joins TRBV11-1 to TRBJ2-1; maybe TRBD1 (5 bases). This CDR3 is 13 amino acids long. Germline loops: CDR1 SGHAT, CDR2 FQDESV (reference sequence). Trimming cost V 5 bases and J 5 bases, with 10 bases left between them. CDR3 nucleotide sequence: TGTGCCAGCAGCCTCGACAGAAACAATGAGCAGTTCTTC. Its translation is CASSLDRNNEQFF.

The V gene is TRBV10-3, the J gene TRBJ2-7; D not certain. Trimming stripped 0 bases from V and 5 bases from J, with 11 bases between. Germline values: CDR1 ENHRY, CDR2 SYGVKD. This CDR3 region has 14 residues. DNA of the CDR3: TGTGCCATCAGTGAGTCGGTGGGGTACCACGAGCAGTACTTC. Its translation: CAISESVGYHEQYF.

This clone was counted a few times. This sequence joins TRBV5-1 and TRBJ1-4; 7 bases match TRBD1. Looked up from germline, CDR1 is SGHRS and CDR2 is YFSETQ. The length of the CDR3 is 19 residues. V lost 1 base, J lost 6 bases, and 18 bases stayed unmatched. CDR3 DNA sequence: TGCGCCAGCAGCTTGCCCCAGAGCGTGGACAGGTGGGGGGATGAAAAACTGTTTTTT. It specifies CASSLPQSVDRWGDEKLFF.

The gene calls are TRBV7-7 and TRBJ2-5; D might be TRBD1 (5 bases). The V end lost 1 base, the J end lost 4 bases, and 13 bases lay between the germline ends. CDR1 and CDR2 (germline): SSHAT, FNYEAQ (reference sequence). The CDR3 is 15 residues long. The CDR3 loop is CASSLGGSGRETQYF. DNA for the CDR3: TGTGCCAGCAGCTTAGGGGGCTCGGGTCGAGAGACCCAGTACTTC.

This clone was counted at least ten times. V is TRBV7-6 and J is TRBJ2-2; TRBD2 aligns across 10 bases. The V segment lost 5 bases and the J segment 1 base; nucleotides outside the gene matches: 4. CDR3 size: 16 residues. CDR1 SGHVS and CDR2 FNYEAQ come from the germline V gene. The CDR3 nucleotides are TGTGCCAGCAGCCCCGGACTAGCGGTGAACACCGGGGAGCTGTTTTTT. This codes for CASSPGLAVNTGELFF.

This rearrangement joins TRBV10-3 to TRBJ2-3, with TRBD1 as a possible D gene (6 bases). CDR1 is ENHRY, CDR2 SYGVKD, per germline. The V end lost 10 bases, the J end lost 2 bases, and 13 bases lay between the germline ends. The CDR3 extends over 13 amino acids. The CDR3 nucleotides are TGTGCCACTAAACAGGGTAACACAGATACGCAGTATTTT. This encodes CATKQGNTDTQYF.

The chain combines TRBV2 with TRBJ1-4; D gene uncertain. Germline V gene data show CDR1 as SNHLY and CDR2 as FYNNEI. V was cut by 2 bases and J by 5 bases, with 15 bases left in between. The CDR3 spans 16 residues. The CDR3 here is CASSERSRTLNEKLFF. In DNA form, the CDR3 reads TGTGCCAGCAGTGAAAGATCCCGAACACTGAATGAAAAACTGTTTTTT.

V and J are TRBV19 and TRBJ2-3; no clear D. Per germline, CDR1 LNHDA and CDR2 SQIVND (reference sequence). This CDR3 comprises 15 residues. V lost 3 bases and J 5 bases, leaving 15 bases between the germline ends. The CDR3 region has the DNA TGTGCCAGTAGTATTTTTGCAGGCGGTGAAGATACGCAGTATTTT. This sequence encodes CASSIFAGGEDTQYF.

The V gene is TRBV2, the J gene TRBJ1-1, with 7 bases matching TRBD1. Trimming at V came to 8 bases and at J to 4 bases, leaving 7 bases not matched to a gene. There are 13 residues in the CDR3. Germline CDR1 and CDR2: SNHLY and FYNNEI. The CDR3 is CASDEQGPTEAFF. CDR3 DNA sequence: TGTGCCAGCGACGAACAGGGGCCCACTGAAGCTTTCTTT.

V is TRBV4-3 and J is TRBJ1-4, with unresolved D. Trimming pared 0 bases from V and 10 bases from J, leaving 9 bases between. This CDR3 spans 13 amino acids. Germline CDR1 reads LGHNA; CDR2 reads YSLEER. The CDR3, as DNA: TGCGCCAGCAGCCAAGATCAGCGCGGAAAACTGTTTTTT. Amino acid sequence: CASSQDQRGKLFF.